This TCR beta chain was identified in a study of blood T cells in healthy people across ages (dated by TCRdb to the mid-2010s). For context, the study as a whole: In model experiments, template switching captured about one uniquely barcoded TCR beta cDNA molecule for every two T cells. The study measured age-related changes in TCR beta repertoire diversity using deep sequencing normalized with unique cDNA molecular identifiers. The donors were divided into four age groups: young (average about 15 years), middle-aged (over 35), aged (approximately 59) and long-lived (about 84). To avoid experimental bias, donors of different ages were distributed randomly across sequencing lanes. Two additional independent replicas of 1 million unique cDNA reads from the same blood draw were analyzed for two donors (one aged 18 to 30 and one aged 80 or older).

Study-level results and caveats: Observed TCR beta diversity per million T cells fell roughly linearly with age, and a significant reduction was already apparent by age roughly 40. There was a strong correlation between observed TCR beta diversity and the percentage of naive T cells measured by flow cytometry. Estimates of total diversity based on one million sequenced T cells were considered lower bounds and underestimates. Donor CMV infection status was unknown, potentially confounding age-related changes in expanded clonotypes. Conclusive comparison of naive and antigen-experienced compartments was prevented by the profiling of bulk unsorted PBMCs. The long-lived group showed more naive CD4+ T cells, fewer expanded clones and increased TCR diversity than the aged group, suggesting age selection.

From a lookup of the germline V gene (reference sequence), CDR1 and CDR2 are DFQATT and SNEGSKA. Spanning cysteine to phenylalanine, the CDR3 consists of 15 amino acids. Only the CDR3 part of the read is kept: 45 bases, read in frame from the first base. V is clipped by 2 bases and J by 8 bases, and the sequence between their germline boundaries is 16 bases long. Libraries were constructed by 5' RACE. Data came from an Illumina HiSeq 2500. A second PCR of about 6 to 11 cycles was performed with a sample-barcoded 5' primer and a J-beta primer mix. A template-switch 5' adaptor carrying 12 random nucleotides introduced a unique molecular identifier onto each TCR beta cDNA molecule. Each sample yielded at least 2.5 million CDR3-containing paired-end reads. All of the RNA was converted into first-strand cDNA using the Mint cDNA synthesis kit, with a TRBC-specific oligonucleotide serving as the primer. Following uracil-DNA glycosylase treatment, all cDNA underwent a first 18-cycle PCR with the universal primers M1SS and BC2_uni_R. The source study handled its data this way. Normalization of each sample was performed by random selection of 1 million high-quality reads, each carrying a distinct molecular identifier. Instead of being binned into consensus sequences, reads that shared molecular identifiers were thrown out. CDR3 identification, clonotype clustering and error correction used MiTCR with a Q25 quality threshold and the strictest error-elimination algorithm. A nonparametric unseen species model with Euler transformation was used to estimate a lower bound on total TCR beta diversity. TCRdb cleaned the public reads at Q25 with fastp, built clones with MiXCR and kept in-frame beta chains. Identical CDR3 proteins give one entry, which carries the most common genes and DNA. These V and J calls originate from TCRdb's pipeline instead of the authors' own analysis. Recorded for this sample are around 940,000 distinct CDR3 sequences; about 51% of them occurred a single time. About a fifth of the sample comes from the top ten.

Of note for this clonotype: What this receptor recognizes is not known. Per-base quality was not reported, and no clone a single base away is much larger than it.

The donors were 40 or so Caucasian individuals from Russia, aged roughly 6 to 100 years, who were systemically healthy. About 10 milliliters of peripheral blood were collected from each donor into EDTA-treated Vacutainer tubes. PBMCs were isolated by Ficoll-Paque density-gradient centrifugation, with at least 6 million obtained per sample. Total RNA was extracted from PBMCs with Trizol reagent, with at least 6 micrograms obtained per sample. The percentages of naive CD45RAhigh/CD27high T cells were determined by flow cytometry on a PBMC aliquot from every donor. The V gene is TRBV20-1 and the J gene is TRBJ1-6; TRBD1 is perhaps the D gene, given 6 matching bases. The sequenced sample consisted of blood. The source of this sequence is a woman aged 55-69 years in good health. The CDR3 reads as follows: CSARPTGVLDSPLHF. In nucleotide form, the sequence is TGCAGTGCTAGACCGACAGGAGTATTGGATTCACCCCTCCACTTT.